The sequence of this T cell receptor beta chain was determined in a study of T cells in Graves' hyperthyroidism and ophthalmopathy. Study findings and constraints: Onset of ophthalmopathy came a median roughly 6.9 months after the model predicted it. In blood, most of the thyroid clonotypes expanded above 0.001 were also present.

Germline V gene data show CDR1 as MNHEY and CDR2 as SMNVEV (reference sequence). V lost 5 bases, J lost 5 bases, and 6 bases stayed unmatched. This CDR3 comprises 14 residues. Comment on this clonotype: Its cognate antigen is unknown.

Authors of the study amplified TCR beta CDR3 regions from RNA transcripts. Carried out on the TCR CDR3, a first-round RT-PCR used the HTBI primer set. Via MiXCR, TCRdb re-called the multiplex PCR reads, giving one row per CDR3 protein. This table has hundreds of thousands of distinct CDR3 sequences, about a sixth appearing once. When ophthalmopathy did not progress within 18 months, Graves' hyperthyroidism was considered stable. Diagnosis relied on clinical symptoms, serum thyroxine and TRAb, thyroid ultrasound and orbital computed tomography. The TCR sequence derives from a woman under 40 with Graves' hyperthyroidism. The chain uses TRBV27 and TRBJ2-3; 8 nucleotides line up with TRBD2. Sequencing input: blood. The CDR3 loop reads CASSPKREQDTQYF. CDR3 sequence (DNA): TGTGCCAGCAGTCCAAAGCGGGAGCAAGATACGCAGTATTTT.